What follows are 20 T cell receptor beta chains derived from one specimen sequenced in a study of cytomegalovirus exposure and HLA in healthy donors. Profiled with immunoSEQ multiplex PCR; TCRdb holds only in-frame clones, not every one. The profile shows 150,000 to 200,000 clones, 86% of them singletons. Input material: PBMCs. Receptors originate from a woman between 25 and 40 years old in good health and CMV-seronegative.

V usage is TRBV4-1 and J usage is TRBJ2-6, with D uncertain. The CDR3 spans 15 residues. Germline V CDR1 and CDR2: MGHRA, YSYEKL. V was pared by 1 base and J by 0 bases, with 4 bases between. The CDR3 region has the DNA TGCGCCAGCAGCCAAGTGGGCTCTGGGGCCAACGTCCTGACTTTC. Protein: CASSQVGSGANVLTF.

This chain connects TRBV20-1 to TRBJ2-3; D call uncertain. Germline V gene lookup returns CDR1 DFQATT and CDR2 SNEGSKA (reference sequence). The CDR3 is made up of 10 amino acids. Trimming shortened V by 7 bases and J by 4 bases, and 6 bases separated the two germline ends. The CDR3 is CSGGPDTQYF. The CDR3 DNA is TGCAGTGGAGGCCCAGATACGCAGTATTTT.

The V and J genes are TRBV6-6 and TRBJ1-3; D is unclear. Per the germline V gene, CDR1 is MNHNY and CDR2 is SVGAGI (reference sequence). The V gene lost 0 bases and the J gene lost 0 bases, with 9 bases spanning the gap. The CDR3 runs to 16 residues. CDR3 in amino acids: CASSYSSDPSGNTIYF. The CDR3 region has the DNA TGTGCCAGCAGTTACTCAAGCGACCCCTCTGGAAACACCATATATTTT.

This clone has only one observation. The CDR3 DNA follows: TGCGCCAGCAGTCAATCTAGGAGGGGTAACACCGGGGAGCTGTTTTTT. Translated, it gives CASSQSRRGNTGELFF. V usage is TRBV23-1 and J usage is TRBJ2-2; D possibly corresponds to TRBD2 (6 bases). TRBV23-1 is sorted into the ORF group, with uncertain function. The CDR3 is 16 amino acids. V dropped 0 bases and J dropped 2 bases, with 10 bases sitting between them.

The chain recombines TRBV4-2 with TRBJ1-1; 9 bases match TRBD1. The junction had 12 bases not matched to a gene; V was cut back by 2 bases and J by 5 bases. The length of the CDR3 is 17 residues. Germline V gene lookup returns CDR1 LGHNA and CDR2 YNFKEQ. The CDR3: CASSQLSTGGRRTEAFF. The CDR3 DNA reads TGTGCCAGCAGCCAACTCAGTACAGGGGGCAGAAGGACTGAAGCTTTCTTT.

DNA of the CDR3: TGTGCCAGCAGCGTCCTAGCGGGAGCCCCAGATACGCAGTATTTT. Encoded protein: CASSVLAGAPDTQYF. The chain links TRBV9 to TRBJ2-3; 10 bases are shared with TRBD2. The CDR3 loop spans 15 amino acids. CDR1 is SGDLS and CDR2 is YYNGEE in the germline V gene. The V gene end was trimmed by 2 bases and the J gene end by 4 bases; junction bases not matched to a gene: 4. Filled out from reference TRBV9 and TRBJ2-3, the complete variable domain reads DSGVTQTPKHLITATGQRVTLRCSPRSGDLSVYWYQQSLDQGLQFLIQYYNGEERAKGNILERFSAQQFPDLHSELNLSSLELGDSALYFCASSVLAGAPDTQYFGPGTRLTVL.

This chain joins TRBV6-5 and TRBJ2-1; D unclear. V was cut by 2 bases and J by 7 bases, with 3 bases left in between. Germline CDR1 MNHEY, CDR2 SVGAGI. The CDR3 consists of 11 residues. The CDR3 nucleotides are TGTGCCAGCAGTTACAAAAATGAGCAGTTCTTC. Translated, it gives CASSYKNEQFF.

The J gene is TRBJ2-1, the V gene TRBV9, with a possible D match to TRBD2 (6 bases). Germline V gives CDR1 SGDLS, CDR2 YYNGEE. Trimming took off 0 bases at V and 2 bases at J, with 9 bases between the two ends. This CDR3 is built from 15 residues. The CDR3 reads CASSVEAGPYNEQFF. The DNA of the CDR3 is TGTGCCAGCAGCGTAGAAGCGGGCCCCTACAATGAGCAGTTCTTC.

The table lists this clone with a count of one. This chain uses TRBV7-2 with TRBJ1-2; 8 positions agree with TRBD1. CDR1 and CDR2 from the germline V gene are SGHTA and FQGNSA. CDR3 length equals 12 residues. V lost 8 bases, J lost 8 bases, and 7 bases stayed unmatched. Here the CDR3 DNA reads TGTGCCAGCGGCTACAGGGGGATGGGCTACACCTTC. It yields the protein CASGYRGMGYTF. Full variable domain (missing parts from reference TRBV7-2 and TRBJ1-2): GAGVSQSPSNKVTEKGKDVELRCDPISGHTALYWYRQSLGQGLEFLIYFQGNSAPDKSGLPSDRFSAERTGGSVSTLTIQRTQQEDSAVYLCASGYRGMGYTFGSGTRLTVV.

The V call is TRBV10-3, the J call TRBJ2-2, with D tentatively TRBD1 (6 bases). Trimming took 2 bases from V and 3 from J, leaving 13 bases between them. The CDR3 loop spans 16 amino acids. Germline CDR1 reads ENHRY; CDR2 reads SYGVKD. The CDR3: CAISEKGVGDTGELFF. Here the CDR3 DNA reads TGTGCCATCAGTGAGAAGGGGGTGGGGGACACCGGGGAGCTGTTTTTT.

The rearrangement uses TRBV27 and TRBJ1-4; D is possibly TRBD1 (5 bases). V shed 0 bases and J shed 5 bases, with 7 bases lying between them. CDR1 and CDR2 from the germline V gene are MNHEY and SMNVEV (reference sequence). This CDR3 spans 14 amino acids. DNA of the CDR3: TGTGCCAGCAGTTTATCGTGGGGGAATGAAAAACTGTTTTTT. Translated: CASSLSWGNEKLFF.

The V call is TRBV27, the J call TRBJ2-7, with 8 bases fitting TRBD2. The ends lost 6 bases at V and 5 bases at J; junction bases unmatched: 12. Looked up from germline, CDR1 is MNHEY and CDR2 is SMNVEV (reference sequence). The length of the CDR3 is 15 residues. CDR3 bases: TGTGCCAGCAGAGACTTGGGACTAGACCGGCACGAGCAGTACTTC. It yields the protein CASRDLGLDRHEQYF.

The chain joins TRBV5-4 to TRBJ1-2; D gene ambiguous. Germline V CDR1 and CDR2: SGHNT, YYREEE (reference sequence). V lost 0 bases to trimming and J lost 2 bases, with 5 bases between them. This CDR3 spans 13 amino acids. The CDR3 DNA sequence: TGTGCCAGCAGCTTGGATGCGAACTATGGCTACACCTTC. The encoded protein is CASSLDANYGYTF. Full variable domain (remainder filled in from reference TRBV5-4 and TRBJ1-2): ETGVTQSPTHLIKTRGQQVTLRCSSQSGHNTVSWYQQALGQGPQFIFQYYREEENGRGNFPPRFSGLQFPNYSSELNVNALELDDSALYLCASSLDANYGYTFGSGTRLTVV.

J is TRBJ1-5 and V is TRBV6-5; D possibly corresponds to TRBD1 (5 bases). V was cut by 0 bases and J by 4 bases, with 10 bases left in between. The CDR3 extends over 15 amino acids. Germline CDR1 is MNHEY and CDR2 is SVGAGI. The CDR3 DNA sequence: TGTGCCAGCAGTTACTCAGGGGATTCGAATCAGCCCCAGCATTTT. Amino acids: CASSYSGDSNQPQHF.

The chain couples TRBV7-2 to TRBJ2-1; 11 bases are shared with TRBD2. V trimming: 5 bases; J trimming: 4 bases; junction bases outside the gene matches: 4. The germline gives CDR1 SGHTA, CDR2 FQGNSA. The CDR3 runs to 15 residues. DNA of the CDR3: TGTGCCAGCAGCCGACTAGCGGGACTTTACAATGAGCAGTTCTTC. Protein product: CASSRLAGLYNEQFF.

CDR3 loop: CASSLAGGAGAQVYEQYF. The DNA for the CDR3 is TGTGCCAGCAGCTTAGCAGGCGGGGCGGGGGCCCAGGTTTACGAGCAGTACTTC. This chain connects TRBV7-9 to TRBJ2-7; the D gene is possibly TRBD2 (7 bases). The V and J ends lost 0 bases and 4 bases respectively, with 22 bases between them. The CDR3 loop spans 18 amino acids. Germline V gives CDR1 SEHNR, CDR2 FQNEAQ (reference sequence). The full variable domain, rest sourced from reference TRBV7-9 and TRBJ2-7, is DTGVSQNPRHKITKRGQNVTFRCDPISEHNRLYWYRQTLGQGPEFLTYFQNEAQLEKSRLLSDRFSAERPKGSFSTLEIQRTEQGDSAMYLCASSLAGGAGAQVYEQYFGPGTRLTVT.

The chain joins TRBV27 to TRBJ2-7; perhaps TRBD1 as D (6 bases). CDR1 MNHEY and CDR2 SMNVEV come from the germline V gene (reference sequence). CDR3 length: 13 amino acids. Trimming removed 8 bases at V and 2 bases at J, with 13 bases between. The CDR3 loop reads CASAETGTYEQYF. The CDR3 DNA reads TGTGCCAGCGCTGAGACAGGAACCTACGAGCAGTACTTC.

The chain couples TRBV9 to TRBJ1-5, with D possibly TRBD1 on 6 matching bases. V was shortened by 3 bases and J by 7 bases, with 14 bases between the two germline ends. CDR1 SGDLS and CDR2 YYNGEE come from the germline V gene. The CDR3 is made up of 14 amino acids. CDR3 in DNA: TGTGCCAGCAGCGCACAGGGCGAAGGGCAGCCCCAGCATTTT. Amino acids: CASSAQGEGQPQHF.

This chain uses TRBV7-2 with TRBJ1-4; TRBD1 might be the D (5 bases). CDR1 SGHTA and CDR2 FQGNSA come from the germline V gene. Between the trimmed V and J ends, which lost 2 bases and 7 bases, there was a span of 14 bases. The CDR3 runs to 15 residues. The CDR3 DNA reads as TGTGCCAGCAGCTTACGGGGGTGGAAGGGTGAAAAACTGTTTTTT. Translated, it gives CASSLRGWKGEKLFF. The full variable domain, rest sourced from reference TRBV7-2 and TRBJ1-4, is GAGVSQSPSNKVTEKGKDVELRCDPISGHTALYWYRQSLGQGLEFLIYFQGNSAPDKSGLPSDRFSAERTGGSVSTLTIQRTQQEDSAVYLCASSLRGWKGEKLFFGSGTQLSVL.

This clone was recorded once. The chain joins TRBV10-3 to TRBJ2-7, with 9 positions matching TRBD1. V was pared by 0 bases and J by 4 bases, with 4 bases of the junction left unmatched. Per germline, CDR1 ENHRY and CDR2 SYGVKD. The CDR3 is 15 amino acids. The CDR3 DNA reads TGTGCCATCAGTGAGTCGGGACAGGGTTTATACGAGCAGTACTTC. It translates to CAISESGQGLYEQYF.